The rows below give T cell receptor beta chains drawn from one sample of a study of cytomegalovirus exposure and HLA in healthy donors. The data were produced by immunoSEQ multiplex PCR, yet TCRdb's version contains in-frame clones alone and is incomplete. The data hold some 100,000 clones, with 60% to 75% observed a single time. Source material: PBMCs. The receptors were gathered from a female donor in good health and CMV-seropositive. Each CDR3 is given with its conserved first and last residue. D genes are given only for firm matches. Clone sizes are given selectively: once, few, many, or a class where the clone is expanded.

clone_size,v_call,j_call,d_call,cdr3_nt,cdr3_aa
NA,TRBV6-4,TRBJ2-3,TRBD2,TGTGCCAGCAGTACTAGCGGGGGAAGCACAGATACGCAGTATTTT,CASSTSGGSTDTQYF
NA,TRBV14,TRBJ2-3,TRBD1,TGTGCCAGCCGGACAGGGGGCGAGACAGATACGCAGTATTTT,CASRTGGETDTQYF
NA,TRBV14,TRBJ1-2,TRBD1,TGTGCCAGCAGCCACCGGACAGGGGGTCGGCGTACGAGCTACACCTTC,CASSHRTGGRRTSYTF
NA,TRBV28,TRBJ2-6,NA,TGTGCCAGCAGGGGGGAGGAATGGTCTGGGGCCAACGTCCTGACTTTC,CASRGEEWSGANVLTF
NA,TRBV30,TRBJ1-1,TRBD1,TGTGCCTGGAGTGCGCAGGGGGCGACGTTTAACACTGAAGCTTTCTTT,CAWSAQGATFNTEAFF
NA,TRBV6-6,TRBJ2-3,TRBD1,TGTGCCAGCAGTTACTCGAGACAGGGTCAGGATACGCAGTATTTT,CASSYSRQGQDTQYF
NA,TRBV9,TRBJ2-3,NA,TGTGCCAGCAGAAGAGGTGGCACAGATACGCAGTATTTT,CASRRGGTDTQYF
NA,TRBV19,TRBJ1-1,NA,TGTGCCAGTAGTTACAGGGCGTACACTGAAGCTTTCTTT,CASSYRAYTEAFF
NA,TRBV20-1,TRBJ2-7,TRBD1,TGCAGTGCGGCAGGGGGCGGCGAGCAGTACTTC,CSAAGGGEQYF
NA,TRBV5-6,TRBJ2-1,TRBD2,TGTGCCAGCGGGGCAGGACTAGCGGGGAACAATGAGCAGTTCTTC,CASGAGLAGNNEQFF
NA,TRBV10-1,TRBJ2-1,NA,TGCGCCAGCAGGAGACAGGAAAGTTGCAATGAGCAGTTCTTC,CASRRQESCNEQFF
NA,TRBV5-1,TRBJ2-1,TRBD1,TGCGCCAGCAGCACCGGGACAGGGGACCTACTCTCCTACAATGAGCAGTTCTTC,CASSTGTGDLLSYNEQFF
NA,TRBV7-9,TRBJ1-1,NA,TGTGCCAGCAGCTTAGGGCGATCGACTACTGACACTGAAGCTTTCTTT,CASSLGRSTTDTEAFF
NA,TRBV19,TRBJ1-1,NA,TGTGCCAGTAGTTATCTTTTGAACACTGAAGCTTTCTTT,CASSYLLNTEAFF
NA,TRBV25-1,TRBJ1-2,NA,TGTGCCAGCAGTGCCGGACAGTACTCCTATGGCTACACCTTC,CASSAGQYSYGYTF
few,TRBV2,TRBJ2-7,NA,TGTGCCAGCAAAGTGGAAACAGGAACCTACGAGCAGTACTTC,CASKVETGTYEQYF
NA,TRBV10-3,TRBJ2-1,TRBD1,TGTGCCATCAGCGGGACAGGGGCTCCCAACAATGAGCAGTTCTTC,CAISGTGAPNNEQFF
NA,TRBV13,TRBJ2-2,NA,TGTGCCAGCAGCCCCGGGTCCTCCAGGGAGCTGTTTTTT,CASSPGSSRELFF
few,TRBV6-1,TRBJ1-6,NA,TGTGCCAGCAGTGAACGCCTGACTGCTAATTCACCCCTCCACTTT,CASSERLTANSPLHF
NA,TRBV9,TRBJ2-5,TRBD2,TGTGCCAGCACCCCTAGAGCGGGGGGACAAGAGACCCAGTACTTC,CASTPRAGGQETQYF
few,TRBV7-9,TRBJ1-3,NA,TGTGCCAGCAGCTTATATAGGAGCTCTGGAAACACCATATATTTT,CASSLYRSSGNTIYF
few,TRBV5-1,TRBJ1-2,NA,TGCGCCAGCAGCTTGTCGACAGACTCGAGTGGCTACACCTTC,CASSLSTDSSGYTF
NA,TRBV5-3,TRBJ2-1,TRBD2,TGTGCCAGAAGCTGCCGCCCTCGCCGGGCGCGGGAGCTGTGGAATGAGCAGTTCTTC,CARSCRPRRARELWNEQFF